One sample yielded the 15 T cell receptor beta chains listed below, sequenced in a study of T cells after yellow fever vaccination. TCRdb independently ran MiXCR on the 5' RACE reads; one entry per CDR3 protein. Of hundreds of thousands of distinct CDR3 sequences listed, 12% are singletons. Sequencing used PBMCs, obtained on the day of the yellow fever booster vaccination. The source of these receptors is a man aged 30 to 39 who received the YFV17D yellow fever vaccine.

This clonotype was counted a few times. The chain has TRBV15 and TRBJ2-5; tentatively, D is TRBD1 (6 bases). The V end was cut by 0 bases, the J end by 0 bases, with 11 bases between. Per germline, CDR1 LNHNV and CDR2 YYDKDF (reference sequence). This CDR3 comprises 16 residues. The CDR3 DNA follows: TGTGCCACCAGCAGAGATAGGGACACGTACCAAGAGACCCAGTACTTC. This gives the protein CATSRDRDTYQETQYF.

J is TRBJ2-3 and V is TRBV24-1; no firm D call. CDR3 length: 14 amino acids. Germline loops: CDR1 KGHDR, CDR2 SFDVKD. V lost 1 base, J lost 5 bases, and 9 bases lay in between. The CDR3 nucleotides are TGTGCCACCAGTGATTTCGAAGGGTTAGATACGCAGTATTTT. Residues: CATSDFEGLDTQYF.

Ten or more counts support this clonotype. The J gene is TRBJ2-1, the V gene TRBV5-1, with D perhaps matching TRBD2 (6 bases). V gave up 2 bases and J gave up 7 bases, with 13 bases separating them. The CDR3 has 14 residues. Germline lookup yields CDR1 SGHRS and CDR2 YFSETQ. Written as DNA, the CDR3 is TGCGCCAGCAGCTTAGTGGCAGGGAGGAATGAGCAGTTCTTC. Its translation: CASSLVAGRNEQFF.

The V gene is TRBV7-8, the J gene TRBJ1-2; maybe TRBD1 (6 bases). CDR1 is SGHVS, CDR2 FQNEAQ, per germline. Deletions cut 4 bases from V and 4 bases from J, with 13 bases between. This CDR3 region has 14 residues. CDR3 sequence reads: CASSSGGGIYGYTF. Written as DNA, the CDR3 is TGTGCCAGCAGCTCGGGCGGGGGCATCTATGGCTACACCTTC.

This clonotype came up once. The rearrangement links TRBV2 to TRBJ1-5; 7 positions agree with TRBD1. Germline loops: CDR1 SNHLY, CDR2 FYNNEI. The length of the CDR3 is 13 residues. V lost 6 bases to trimming and J lost 6 bases; unmatched junction nucleotides: 5. The CDR3 sequence is CASRLQGTQPQHF. The CDR3 DNA follows: TGTGCCAGCAGGCTACAGGGGACTCAGCCCCAGCATTTT.

This clonotype has more than one count but fewer than ten. The chain couples TRBV29-1 to TRBJ2-7, with 12 bases that match TRBD2. The CDR3 totals 21 residues. Germline CDR1 and CDR2: SQVTM and ANQGSEA. The V segment lost 6 bases and the J segment 3 bases; nucleotides outside the gene matches: 27. The CDR3 reads CSVLTGGRTSGTHGTLYEQYF. The CDR3 DNA is TGCAGCGTCCTTACAGGGGGCAGGACTAGCGGGACCCATGGGACCCTCTACGAGCAGTACTTC.

The chain links TRBV24-1 to TRBJ2-1; 10 bases agree with TRBD2. J lost 2 bases, V lost 12 bases, and 12 bases had no gene match. Germline lookup yields CDR1 KGHDR and CDR2 SFDVKD. This CDR3 is built from 16 residues. CDR3 nucleotides: TGTGCCGCCCCCCCACTCACTAGCGGGACCTACAATGAGCAGTTCTTC. This codes for CAAPPLTSGTYNEQFF.

This chain joins TRBV3-1 and TRBJ2-7; 13 bases map to TRBD2. CDR1 and CDR2 from the germline V gene are LGHDT and YNNKEL (reference sequence). The CDR3 length is 16 residues. Losses at the gene ends were 1 base for V and 5 bases for J; bases not matched to a gene: 5. In DNA, the CDR3 is TGTGCCAGCAGCCAAGCGGGACTAGCGGGAAGCCACGAGCAGTACTTC. It codes for CASSQAGLAGSHEQYF.

In its sample, this clonotype was seen a few times. V usage is TRBV6-1 and J usage is TRBJ1-5; D is perhaps TRBD1 (5 bases). Germline CDR1 and CDR2: MNHNS and SASEGT. CDR3 length: 15 amino acids. V lost 5 bases and J 1 base, leaving 12 bases between the germline ends. The chain's CDR3 is CASSTGALSNQPQHF. As DNA, the CDR3 is TGTGCCAGCAGTACCGGGGCCCTGAGCAATCAGCCCCAGCATTTT.

The CDR3 loop is CASSLVVGNTEAFF. In DNA form, the CDR3 reads TGCGCCAGCAGCTTGGTGGTGGGCAACACTGAAGCTTTCTTT. This chain connects TRBV5-1 to TRBJ1-1; unclear D gene. The CDR3 runs to 14 residues. V was pared by 0 bases and J by 2 bases, with 8 bases between. Germline assignment: CDR1 SGHRS and CDR2 YFSETQ.

The chain combines TRBV6-2 or TRBV6-3 with TRBJ2-1; possible D gene TRBD2, 7 bases. Trimming pared 4 bases from V and 15 bases from J, leaving 31 bases between. This CDR3 is 17 amino acids long. Germline CDR1 reads MNHEY; CDR2 reads SVGEGT. CDR3 in DNA: TGTGCCAGCAGTTCAGAGGGGGGGAGATACGACCCCCTTACGCGGTTCTTC. Translating it yields CASSSEGGRYDPLTRFF.

This chain links TRBV7-2 with TRBJ2-5; the match to TRBD2 covers 8 bases. CDR3 length equals 17 residues. V was clipped by 3 bases and J by 4 bases; unmatched bases: 13. The V gene's germline CDR1 is SGHTA and CDR2 FQGNSA. The CDR3 reads CASSLLREVPGSETQYF. CDR3 sequence (DNA): TGTGCCAGCAGCTTGTTGCGGGAGGTTCCAGGTTCAGAGACCCAGTACTTC.

J is TRBJ1-5 and V is TRBV12-3 or TRBV12-4, with D unresolved. The CDR3 has 13 amino acids. V was pared by 4 bases and J by 3 bases, with 7 bases between. Written as DNA, the CDR3 is TGTGCCAGCAGTTACCAGACCAATCAGCCCCAGCATTTT. Its translation: CASSYQTNQPQHF.

This rearrangement joins TRBV28 to TRBJ2-3; D call uncertain. The germline gives CDR1 MDHEN, CDR2 SYDVKM. The CDR3 is 16 residues long. Deletions cut 4 bases from V and 0 bases from J, with 14 bases between. The CDR3 loop is CASSSTTWGSTDTQYF. CDR3 bases: TGTGCCAGCAGTTCCACAACTTGGGGAAGCACAGATACGCAGTATTTT.

This clonotype was recorded a few times. The genes are TRBV24-1 and TRBJ2-3, with TRBD1 identical over 7 bases. The CDR3 sequence is 18 residues long. The germline V gene encodes CDR1 KGHDR and CDR2 SFDVKD. V lost 6 bases, J lost 6 bases, and 20 bases stayed unmatched. CDR3 residues: CATSPRGRQGGIVDTQYF. In nucleotides, the CDR3 is TGTGCCACCAGTCCCCGTGGTAGACAGGGTGGGATTGTGGATACGCAGTATTTT.